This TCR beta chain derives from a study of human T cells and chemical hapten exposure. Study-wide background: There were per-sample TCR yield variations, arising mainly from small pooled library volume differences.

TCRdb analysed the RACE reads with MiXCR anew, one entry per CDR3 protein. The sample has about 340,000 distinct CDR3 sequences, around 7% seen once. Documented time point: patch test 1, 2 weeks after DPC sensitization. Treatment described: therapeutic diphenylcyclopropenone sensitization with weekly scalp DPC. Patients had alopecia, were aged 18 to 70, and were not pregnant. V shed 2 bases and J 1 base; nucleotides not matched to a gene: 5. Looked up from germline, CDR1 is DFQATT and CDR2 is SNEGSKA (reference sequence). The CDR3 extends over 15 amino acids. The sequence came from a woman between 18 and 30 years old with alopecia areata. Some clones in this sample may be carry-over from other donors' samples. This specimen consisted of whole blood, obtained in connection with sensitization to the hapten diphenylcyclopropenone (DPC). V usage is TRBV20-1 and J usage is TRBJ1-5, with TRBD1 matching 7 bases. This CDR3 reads CSARNPGQSNQPQHF. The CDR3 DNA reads TGCAGTGCTAGAAACCCGGGACAGAGCAATCAGCCCCAGCATTTT.